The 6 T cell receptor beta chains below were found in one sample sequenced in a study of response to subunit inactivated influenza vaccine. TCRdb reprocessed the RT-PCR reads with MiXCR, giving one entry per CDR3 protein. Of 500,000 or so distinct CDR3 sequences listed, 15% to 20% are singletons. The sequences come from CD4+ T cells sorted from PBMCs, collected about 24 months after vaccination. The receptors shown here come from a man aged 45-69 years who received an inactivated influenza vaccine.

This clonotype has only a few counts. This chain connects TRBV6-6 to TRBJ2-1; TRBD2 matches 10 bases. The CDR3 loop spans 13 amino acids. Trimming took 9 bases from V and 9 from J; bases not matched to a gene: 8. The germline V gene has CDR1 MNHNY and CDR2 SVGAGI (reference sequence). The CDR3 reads CARGLAEGGEQFF. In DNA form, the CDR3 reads TGTGCCAGAGGACTAGCGGAGGGCGGTGAGCAGTTCTTC.

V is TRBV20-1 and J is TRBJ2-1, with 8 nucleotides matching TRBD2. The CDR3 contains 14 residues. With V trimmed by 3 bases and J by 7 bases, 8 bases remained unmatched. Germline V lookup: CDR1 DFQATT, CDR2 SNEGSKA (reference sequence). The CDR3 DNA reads TGCAGTGCTAGCCGGGGGGGCCTATTAAATGAGCAGTTCTTC. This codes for CSASRGGLLNEQFF.

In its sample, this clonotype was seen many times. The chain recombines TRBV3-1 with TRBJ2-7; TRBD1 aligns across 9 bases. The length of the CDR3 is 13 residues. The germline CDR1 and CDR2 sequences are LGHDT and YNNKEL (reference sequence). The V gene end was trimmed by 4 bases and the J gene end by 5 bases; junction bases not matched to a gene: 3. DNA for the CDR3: TGTGCCAGCAGCCTGGACAGGGGCCACGAGCAGTACTTC. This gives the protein CASSLDRGHEQYF.

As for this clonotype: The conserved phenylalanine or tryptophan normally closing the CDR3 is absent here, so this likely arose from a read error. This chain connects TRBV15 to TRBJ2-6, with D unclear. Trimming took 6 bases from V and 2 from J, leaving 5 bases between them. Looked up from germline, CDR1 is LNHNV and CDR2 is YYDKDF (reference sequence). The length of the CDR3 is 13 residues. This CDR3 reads CATRITGANVLTS. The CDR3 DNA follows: TGTGCCACCAGAATAACTGGGGCCAACGTCCTGACTTCC.

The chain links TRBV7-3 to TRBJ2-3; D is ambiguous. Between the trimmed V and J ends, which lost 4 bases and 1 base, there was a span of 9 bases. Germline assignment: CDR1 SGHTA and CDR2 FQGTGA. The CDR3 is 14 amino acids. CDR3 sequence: CASSSGPGTDTQYF. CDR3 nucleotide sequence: TGTGCCAGCAGCTCAGGCCCCGGCACAGATACGCAGTATTTT.

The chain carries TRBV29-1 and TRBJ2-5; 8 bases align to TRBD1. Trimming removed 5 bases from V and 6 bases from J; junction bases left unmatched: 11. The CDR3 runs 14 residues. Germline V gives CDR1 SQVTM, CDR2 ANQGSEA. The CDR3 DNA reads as TGCAGCGTTTCCAGGACAGGGAATGGAAAGACCCAGTACTTC. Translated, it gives CSVSRTGNGKTQYF.